The clone carrying this TCR beta chain showed up just a few times. First-strand cDNA relied on TRAV- and TRBV-specific primers spanning alpha and beta chains. The authors ran around 19 PCR cycles to amplify TCRs with a constant-region primer and V-primer adapter. Isolated mRNA underwent amplification via in vitro transcription. TCRdb re-analysed the reads in MiXCR, keeping a single row per CDR3 protein. The sample lists approximately 7,800 distinct CDR3 sequences; approximately 53% were seen once. The sample is drawn from a study of low-dose radiotherapy and immunotherapy resistance in tumors. Study context: The regimen for patients comprised intravenous nivolumab 240 mg every two weeks plus intravenous ipilimumab 1 mg/kg every six weeks.

The germline CDR1 and CDR2 sequences are SGDLS and YYNGEE. V lost 0 bases to trimming and J lost 7 bases, with 8 bases between them. The CDR3 consists of 14 residues. The clonotype originates from a human donor with advanced metastatic prostate, ovarian, gallbladder or colorectal cancer (not recorded which). This table probably holds off-target reads from a library built for another chain. The rearrangement links TRBV9 to TRBJ1-6; no clear D. The CDR3 bases are TGTGCCAGCAGCGTAGCTCGGGAGAATTCACCCCTCCACTTT. Translation gives CASSVARENSPLHF.